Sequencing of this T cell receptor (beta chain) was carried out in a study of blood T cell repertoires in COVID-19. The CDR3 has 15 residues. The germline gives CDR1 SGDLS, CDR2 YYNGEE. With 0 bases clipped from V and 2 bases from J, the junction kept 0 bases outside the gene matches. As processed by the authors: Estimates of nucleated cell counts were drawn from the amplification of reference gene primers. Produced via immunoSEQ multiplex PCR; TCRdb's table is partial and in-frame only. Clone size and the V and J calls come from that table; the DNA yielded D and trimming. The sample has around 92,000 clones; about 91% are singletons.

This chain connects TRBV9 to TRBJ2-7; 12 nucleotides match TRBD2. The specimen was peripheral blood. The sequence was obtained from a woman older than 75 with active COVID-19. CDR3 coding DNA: TGTGCCAGCAGCGTAGGGACTAGCGGGACCTACGAGCAGTACTTC. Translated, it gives CASSVGTSGTYEQYF.